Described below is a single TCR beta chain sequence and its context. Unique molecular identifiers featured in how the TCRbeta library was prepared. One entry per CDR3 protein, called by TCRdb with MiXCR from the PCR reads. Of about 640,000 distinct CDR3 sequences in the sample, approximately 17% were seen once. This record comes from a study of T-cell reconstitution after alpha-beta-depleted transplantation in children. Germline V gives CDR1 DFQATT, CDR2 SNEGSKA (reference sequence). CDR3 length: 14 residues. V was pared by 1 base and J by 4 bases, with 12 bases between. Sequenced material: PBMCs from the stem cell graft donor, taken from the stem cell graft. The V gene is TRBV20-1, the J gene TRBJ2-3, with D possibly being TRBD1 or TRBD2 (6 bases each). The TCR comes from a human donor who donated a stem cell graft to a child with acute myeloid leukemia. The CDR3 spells CSARVGGGSDTQYF. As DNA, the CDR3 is TGCAGTGCTAGAGTCGGGGGCGGGTCAGATACGCAGTATTTT.